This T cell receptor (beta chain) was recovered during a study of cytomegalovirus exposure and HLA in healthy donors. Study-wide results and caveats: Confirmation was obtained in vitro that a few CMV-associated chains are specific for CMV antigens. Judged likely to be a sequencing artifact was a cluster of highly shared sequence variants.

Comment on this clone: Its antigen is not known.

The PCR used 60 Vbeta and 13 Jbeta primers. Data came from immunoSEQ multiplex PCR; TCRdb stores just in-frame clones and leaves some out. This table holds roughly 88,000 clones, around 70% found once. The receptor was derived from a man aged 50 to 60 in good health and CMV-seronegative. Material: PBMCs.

The CDR3 spells CASSAEGTYNEQFF. The CDR3 bases are TGCGCCAGCAGCGCTGAGGGAACCTACAATGAGCAGTTCTTC. The chain links TRBV5-1 to TRBJ2-1, with D perhaps matching TRBD2 (5 bases). Germline values: CDR1 SGHRS, CDR2 YFSETQ. The V end was cut by 4 bases, the J end by 2 bases, with 10 bases between. The CDR3 has 14 amino acids.